This TCR beta chain stems from a study of blood T cell repertoires in COVID-19. Turning to the study itself: Collection of acute and convalescent COVID-19 samples took place in the United States, Italy and Spain. Sources were T cells, B-cell-depleted T cells, or PBMCs; the material itself was cDNA or gDNA.

Measured with immunoSEQ multiplex PCR; TCRdb has only the in-frame clones, and not every one. The sample includes approximately 180,000 clones, around 83% seen only once; the top ten take 6.2%. CDR1 SGHRS and CDR2 YFSETQ come from the germline V gene. The CDR3 covers 14 residues. J was trimmed by 2 bases and V by 4 bases; bases with no gene match: 5. Symptom resolution, clearance, or two negative PCRs marked donors in Cohort 3 as recovered. Sequencing was carried out using PBMCs or T cells enriched from blood (not recorded which). V usage is TRBV5-1 and J usage is TRBJ2-7; 8 positions match TRBD2. This TCR was sampled from a man between 40 and 49 years old who had recovered from COVID-19. In DNA form, the CDR3 reads TGCGCCAGCAGCCCCACTAGCGGACCCTACGAGCAGTACTTC. This translates into CASSPTSGPYEQYF.